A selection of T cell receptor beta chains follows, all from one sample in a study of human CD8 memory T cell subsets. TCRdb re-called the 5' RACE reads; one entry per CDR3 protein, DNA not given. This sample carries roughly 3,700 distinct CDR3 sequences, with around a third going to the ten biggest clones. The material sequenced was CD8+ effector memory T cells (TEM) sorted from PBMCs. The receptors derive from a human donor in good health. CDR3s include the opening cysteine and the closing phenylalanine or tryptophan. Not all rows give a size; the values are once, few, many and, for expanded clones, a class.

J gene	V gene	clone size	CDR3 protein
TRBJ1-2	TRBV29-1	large	CSVDSGPGYTF
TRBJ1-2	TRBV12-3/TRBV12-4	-	CASSSSGTALVFGYGYTF
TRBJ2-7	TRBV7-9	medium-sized	CASSLGGSSLYF
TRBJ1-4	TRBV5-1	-	CASSLRGGSDEKLFF
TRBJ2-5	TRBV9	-	CASSSRGVVETQYF
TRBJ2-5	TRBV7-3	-	CASSFTSGSGETQYF
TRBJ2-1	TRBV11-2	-	CASSSGLAGGFVYNEQFF
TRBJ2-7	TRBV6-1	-	CASREGQSLWQYF
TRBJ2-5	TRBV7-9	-	CASSPRGPEKETQYF
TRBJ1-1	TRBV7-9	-	CASSLGSPEAFF
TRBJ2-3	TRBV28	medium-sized	CASSLPRGQGTDTQYF
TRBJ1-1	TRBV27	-	CASSGGSEAFF
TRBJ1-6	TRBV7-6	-	CASSLGQGYRSPLHF
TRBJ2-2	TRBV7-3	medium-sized	CASSPLNTGELFF
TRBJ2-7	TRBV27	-	CASGSGDRVSEQYF
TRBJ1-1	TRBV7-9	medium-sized	CATTPGVSAEAFF
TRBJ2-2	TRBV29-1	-	CSVEVNTGELFF
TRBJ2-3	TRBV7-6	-	CASSPLGLAGPGATDTQYF
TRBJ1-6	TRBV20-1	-	CSARDSGGNSPLHF
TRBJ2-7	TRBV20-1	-	CSARAAQDYEQYF
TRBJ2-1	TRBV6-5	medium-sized	CASSYLPGAAGHEQFF
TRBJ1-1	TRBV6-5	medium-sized	CASSYSGGMNTEAFF
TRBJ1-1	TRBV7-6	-	CASSSTGATEAFF
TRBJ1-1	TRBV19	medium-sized	CASNNGDRGNTEAFF
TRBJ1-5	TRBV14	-	CASRRTGDSNQPQHF
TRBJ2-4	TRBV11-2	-	CASSPSLTWAKNIQYF
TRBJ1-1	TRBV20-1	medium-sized	CRLERGARKGYTEAFF
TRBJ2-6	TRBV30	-	CAWSGGPRVGANVLTF
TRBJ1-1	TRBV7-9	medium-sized	CASTPGVATEAFF
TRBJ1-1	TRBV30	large	CAWSVRGATGTEAFF
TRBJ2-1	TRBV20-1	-	CSAVPQGSSYNEQFF
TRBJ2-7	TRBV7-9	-	CASSSPGVSYEQYF
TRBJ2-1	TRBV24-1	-	CATSDAGTTHNEQFF
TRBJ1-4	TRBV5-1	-	CASSRDRTLGEKLFF
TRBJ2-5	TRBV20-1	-	CSATGLAGGGTQYF
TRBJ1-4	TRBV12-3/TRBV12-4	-	CASSFQGQGAGEKLFF
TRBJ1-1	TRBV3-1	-	CASSQETGLGTEAFF
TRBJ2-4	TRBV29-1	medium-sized	CSVVYAGNIQYF
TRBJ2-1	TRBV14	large	CASSSQGFNEQFF
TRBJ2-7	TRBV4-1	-	CASSQGGAGTGAYEQYF
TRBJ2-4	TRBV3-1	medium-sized	CASSPRPHRTGGAKNIQYF
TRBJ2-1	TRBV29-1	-	CSAREREAYNEQFF
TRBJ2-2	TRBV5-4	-	CASTSTRFPFRSGELFF
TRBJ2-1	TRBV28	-	CASSSLGADPYSYNEQFF
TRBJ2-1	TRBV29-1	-	CSVEDTGLGTHNEQFF
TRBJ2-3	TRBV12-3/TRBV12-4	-	CASSLTGGADTQYF
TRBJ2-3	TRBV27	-	CASSFGSHSGTQYF
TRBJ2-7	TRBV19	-	CASTTAGTGFYEQYF
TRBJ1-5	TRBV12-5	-	CASGLTGPGDQPQHF